This T cell receptor beta chain derives from a study of a mutant IDH1 vaccine in newly diagnosed glioma. Study at large: Sex distribution of treated patients was approximately 62% male and around 40% female; mean age was about 41 years.

Profiled with immunoSEQ multiplex PCR; TCRdb holds only in-frame clones, not every one. Of about 51,000 clones detected, over 75% appear once; the ten largest clones hold around 2%. Time point here: week 5, during vaccination. In the vaccine, a single dose held 300 ug of the mutant IDH1 20-mer peptide, along with topical imiquimod. The CDR3 covers 14 residues. The V gene's germline CDR1 is SGHTA and CDR2 FQGNSA. J gave up 4 bases and V 6 bases, and 4 bases lay outside the gene matches. This clone was found a few times. Its matching antigen is unknown. Within the sample, other DNA sequences also encode this same CDR3.

The source was PBMCs, collected from a glioma patient whose treatment included an IDH1 peptide vaccine. The chain carries TRBV7-2 and TRBJ2-7, with TRBD1 identical over 12 bases. The clonotype comes from a woman aged 40 to 50 with glioma. This chain's CDR3 is CASRRGQGAYEQYF. CDR3 coding DNA: TGTGCCAGCAGGCGGGGACAGGGGGCTTACGAGCAGTACTTC.